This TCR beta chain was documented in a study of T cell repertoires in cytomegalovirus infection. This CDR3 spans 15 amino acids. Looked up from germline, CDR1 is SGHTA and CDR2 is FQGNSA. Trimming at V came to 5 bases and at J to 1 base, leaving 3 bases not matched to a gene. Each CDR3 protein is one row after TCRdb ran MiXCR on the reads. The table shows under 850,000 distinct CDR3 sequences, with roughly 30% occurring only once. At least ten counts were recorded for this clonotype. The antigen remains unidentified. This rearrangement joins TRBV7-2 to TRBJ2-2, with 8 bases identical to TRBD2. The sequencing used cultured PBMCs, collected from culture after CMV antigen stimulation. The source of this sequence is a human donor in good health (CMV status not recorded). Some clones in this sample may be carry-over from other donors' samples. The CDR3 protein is CASSELAVNTGELFF. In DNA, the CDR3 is TGTGCCAGCAGCGAACTAGCGGTGAACACCGGGGAGCTGTTTTTT.